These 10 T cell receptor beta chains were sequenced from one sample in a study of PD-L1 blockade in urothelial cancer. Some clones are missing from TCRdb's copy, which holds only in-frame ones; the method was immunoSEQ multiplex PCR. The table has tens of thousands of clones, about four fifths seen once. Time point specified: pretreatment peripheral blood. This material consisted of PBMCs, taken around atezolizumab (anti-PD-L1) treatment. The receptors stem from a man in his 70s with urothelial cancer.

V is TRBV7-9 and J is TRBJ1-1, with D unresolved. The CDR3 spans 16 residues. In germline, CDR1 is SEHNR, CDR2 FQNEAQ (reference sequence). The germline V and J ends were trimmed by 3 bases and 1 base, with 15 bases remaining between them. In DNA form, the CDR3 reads TGTGCCAGCAGCTTCCGGATATTAGCTGGGAACACTGAAGCTTTCTTT. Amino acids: CASSFRILAGNTEAFF.

The CDR3 DNA follows: TGTGCCAGCAGCCAAGACCCATTGGACAGGGGAGCCGGGGAGCTGTTTTTT. It translates to CASSQDPLDRGAGELFF. The chain couples TRBV4-2 to TRBJ2-2; 9 nucleotides align to TRBD1. The CDR3 extends over 17 amino acids. The J segment lost 6 bases and the V segment lost 0 bases, leaving 8 bases of the junction unmatched. Germline CDR1 and CDR2: LGHNA and YNFKEQ.

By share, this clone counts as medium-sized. This CDR3 reads CASSEAGGLGLEQYF. CDR3 in DNA: TGTGCCAGCAGTGAAGCGGGAGGGCTCGGTCTCGAGCAGTACTTC. The genes are TRBV2 and TRBJ2-7, with 7 bases that match TRBD2. Looked up from germline, CDR1 is SNHLY and CDR2 is FYNNEI. Germline trimming cut 0 bases from V and 6 bases from J; bases unmatched to any gene: 8. The CDR3 totals 15 residues.

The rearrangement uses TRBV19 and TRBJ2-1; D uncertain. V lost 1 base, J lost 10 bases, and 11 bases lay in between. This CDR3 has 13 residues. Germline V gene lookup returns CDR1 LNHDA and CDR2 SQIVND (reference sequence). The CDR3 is CASSIAGGAEQFF. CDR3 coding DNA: TGTGCCAGTAGTATAGCGGGTGGAGCGGAGCAGTTCTTC.

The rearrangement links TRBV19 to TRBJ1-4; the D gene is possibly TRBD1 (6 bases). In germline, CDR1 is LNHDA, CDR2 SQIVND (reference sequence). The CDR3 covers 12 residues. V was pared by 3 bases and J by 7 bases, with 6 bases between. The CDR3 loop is CASSIRGEKLFF. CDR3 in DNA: TGTGCCAGTAGTATCAGGGGTGAAAAACTGTTTTTT.

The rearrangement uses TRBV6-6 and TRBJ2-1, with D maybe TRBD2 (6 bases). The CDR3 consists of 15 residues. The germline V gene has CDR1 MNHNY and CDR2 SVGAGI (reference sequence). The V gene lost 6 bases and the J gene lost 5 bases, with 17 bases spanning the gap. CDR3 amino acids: CASRGRTSGNNEQFF. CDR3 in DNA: TGTGCCAGCAGGGGGAGGACCTCGGGGAACAATGAGCAGTTCTTC.

CDR3 loop: CASSDGGAADTQYF. CDR3 nucleotide sequence: TGTGCCAGCAGCGACGGGGGGGCCGCAGATACGCAGTATTTT. This sequence joins TRBV7-3 and TRBJ2-3; 8 bases line up with TRBD2. The ends lost 5 bases at V and 4 bases at J; junction bases unmatched: 5. This CDR3 has 14 amino acids. Germline V CDR1 and CDR2: SGHTA, FQGTGA.

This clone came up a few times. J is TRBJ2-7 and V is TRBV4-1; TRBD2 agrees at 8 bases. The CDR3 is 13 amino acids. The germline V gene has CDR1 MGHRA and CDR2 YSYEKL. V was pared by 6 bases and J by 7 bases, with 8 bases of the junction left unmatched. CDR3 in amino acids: CASSRGGLEEQYF. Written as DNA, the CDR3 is TGCGCCAGCAGTCGGGGGGGGCTAGAAGAGCAGTACTTC.

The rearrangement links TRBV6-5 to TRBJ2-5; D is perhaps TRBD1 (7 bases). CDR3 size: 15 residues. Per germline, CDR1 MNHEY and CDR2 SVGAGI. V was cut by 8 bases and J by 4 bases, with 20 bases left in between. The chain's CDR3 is CASWRGIRDRETQYF. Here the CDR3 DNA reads TGTGCCAGCTGGCGGGGTATTAGGGACAGAGAGACCCAGTACTTC.

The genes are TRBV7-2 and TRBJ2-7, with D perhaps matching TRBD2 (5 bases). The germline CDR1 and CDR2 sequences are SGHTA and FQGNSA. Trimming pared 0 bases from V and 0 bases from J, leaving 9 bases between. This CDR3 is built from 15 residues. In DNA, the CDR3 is TGTGCCAGCAGCTTAGCATATGGGAGCTCCTACGAGCAGTACTTC. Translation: CASSLAYGSSYEQYF.